This TCR beta chain appears in the sequencing data of a study of beta chain features in type 1 diabetes. Expressed TCRB transcripts were sequenced because the isolated RNA had all been reverse transcribed beforehand. Produced via immunoSEQ multiplex PCR; TCRdb's table is partial and in-frame only. The sample carries 900,000 or so clones, about 17% recorded once. Overall study findings and caveats: Patients with type 1 diabetes carried fewer insertions and had more deletions at their VDJ junctions.

CDR1 and CDR2 from the germline V gene are SGDLS and YYNGEE. The V gene lost 0 bases and the J gene lost 0 bases, with 7 bases spanning the gap. CDR3 length: 14 residues. Concerning this clone itself: Its matching antigen is unknown. The same CDR3 can be traced to other DNA sequences in this sample.

V is TRBV9 and J is TRBJ2-7, with TRBD1 as a possible D gene (5 bases). The TCR comes from a woman under 30 in good health. The specimen was naive CD4+ T cells from blood. The CDR3 protein is CASSVGGSSYEQYF. The CDR3 nucleotides are TGTGCCAGCAGCGTAGGGGGCAGCTCCTACGAGCAGTACTTC.